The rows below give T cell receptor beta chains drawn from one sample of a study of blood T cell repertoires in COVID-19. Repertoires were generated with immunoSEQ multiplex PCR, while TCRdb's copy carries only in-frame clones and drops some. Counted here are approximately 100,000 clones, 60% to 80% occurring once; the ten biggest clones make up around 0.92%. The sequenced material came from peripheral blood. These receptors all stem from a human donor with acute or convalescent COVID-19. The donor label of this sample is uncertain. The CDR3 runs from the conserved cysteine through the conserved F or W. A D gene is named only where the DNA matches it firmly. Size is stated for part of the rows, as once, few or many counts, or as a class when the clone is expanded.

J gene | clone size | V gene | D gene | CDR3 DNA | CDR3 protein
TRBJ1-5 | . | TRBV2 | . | TGTGCCAGCAGTGATATGACTGGGCAGCCCCAGCATTTT | CASSDMTGQPQHF
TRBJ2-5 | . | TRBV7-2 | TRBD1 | TGTGCCAGCAGCTCTCGGACAGGCTTGGAGACCCAGTACTTC | CASSSRTGLETQYF
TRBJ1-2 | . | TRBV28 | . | TGTGCCAGCAGGACCACAGGTTGGGATGACTATGGCTACACCTTC | CASRTTGWDDYGYTF
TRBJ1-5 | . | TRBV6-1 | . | TGTGCCAGCAGTGACAGGGCTTCTTGGTCCCAGCATTTT | CASSDRASWSQHF
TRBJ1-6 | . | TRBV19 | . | TGTGCCAGTAGTATAGACTTTTGGGAGGATAATTCACCCCTCCACTTT | CASSIDFWEDNSPLHF
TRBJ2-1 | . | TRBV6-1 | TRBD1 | TGTGCCAGCAGTGATCGCTACAGGGGGCACAATGAGCAGTTCTTC | CASSDRYRGHNEQFF
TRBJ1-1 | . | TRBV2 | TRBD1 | TGTGCCAGCACCCTACAGGGGGCCCGGACTGAAGCTTTCTTT | CASTLQGARTEAFF
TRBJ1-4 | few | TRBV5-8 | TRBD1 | TGTGCCAGCAGCTTGTGGGGGACAGGGGTGAATGAAAAACTGTTTTTT | CASSLWGTGVNEKLFF
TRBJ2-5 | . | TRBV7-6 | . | TGTGCCAGCAGCCCTTTATATGGGAGCGGAGAGACCCAGTACTTC | CASSPLYGSGETQYF
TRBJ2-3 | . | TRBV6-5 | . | TGTGCCAGCAGTCAGACACCAGATACGCAGTATTTT | CASSQTPDTQYF
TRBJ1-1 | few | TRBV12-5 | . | TGTGCTAGTGGCGGAGGGAGGGGACGAGCTTTCTTT | CASGGGRGRAFF
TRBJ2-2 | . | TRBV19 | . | TGTGCCAGTAGTATCTTATACGGAGGGGGGACAGATCCGAACACCGGGGAGCTGTTTTTT | CASSILYGGGTDPNTGELFF
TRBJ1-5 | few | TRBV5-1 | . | TGCGCCAGCAACGCTTCGGAGGCGAGGCCCCCAGCCCTTAATCGGCCCCAGCATTTT | CASNASEARPPALNRPQHF
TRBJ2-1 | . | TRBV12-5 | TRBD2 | TGTGCTAGTGGTTCCGACCGCAGCGGGGCTCCCTACAATGAGCAGTTCTTC | CASGSDRSGAPYNEQFF
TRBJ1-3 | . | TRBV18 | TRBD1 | TGTGCCAGCTCACCACTGGGGCGGACAGGGAAACCTGGAAACACCATATATTTT | CASSPLGRTGKPGNTIYF
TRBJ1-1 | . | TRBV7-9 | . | TGTGCCAGCACTCCGGGGGTCCGGGAGAACACTGAAGCTTTCTTT | CASTPGVRENTEAFF